The clone carrying this TCR beta chain appeared a few times. TCRdb called the RT-PCR reads again in MiXCR, with one record for every CDR3 protein. The table has about 960,000 distinct CDR3 sequences, roughly 18% seen once. CDR1 and CDR2 from the germline V gene are SGHRS and YFSETQ. This CDR3 is 14 amino acids long. The V and J ends lost 3 bases and 3 bases respectively, with 13 bases between them. These data originate in a study of patients and donors after allogeneic stem cell transplantation. The chain uses TRBV5-1 and TRBJ2-7; D might be TRBD1 (5 bases). Sequencing was carried out using blood, either unsorted or a sorted T cell fraction (not recorded which). The source of this sequence is a human donor who was either an allogeneic HSCT recipient or a stem cell or donor lymphocyte infusion donor (not recorded which). It is not recorded whose cells these are; they may come from a transplant donor. The CDR3 DNA is TGCGCCAGCAGCTGGACAAGCACAAGCTACGAGCAGTACTTC. Its translation: CASSWTSTSYEQYF.